The 18 T cell receptor beta chains reported below all come from one sample, sequenced in a study of shared clonotypes between healthy human individuals. The method was immunoSEQ multiplex PCR; TCRdb's version includes in-frame clones alone and lacks a portion of them. This table has a few million clones, around 90% appearing once. Source material: naive CD4+ T cells from PBMCs. As to subset: CD45RA+ positively selected. The receptors shown here come from a young man in good health. Some clones in this sample may be carry-over from other donors' samples.

The chain combines TRBV6-1 with TRBJ2-1; D unclear. Trimming took 1 base from V and 6 from J, leaving 13 bases between them. Germline V gene lookup returns CDR1 MNHNS and CDR2 SASEGT. The CDR3 is 15 amino acids. CDR3 region: CASSEGISRGNEQFF. In DNA, the CDR3 is TGTGCCAGCAGTGAAGGGATATCTCGAGGCAATGAGCAGTTCTTC.

The V and J genes are TRBV10-3 and TRBJ1-1, with unresolved D. CDR1 and CDR2 from the germline V gene are ENHRY and SYGVKD. V was cut by 3 bases and J by 4 bases, with 6 bases left in between. The CDR3 is 12 amino acids. The CDR3 protein is CAISDPSTEAFF. In nucleotides, the CDR3 is TGTGCCATCAGTGATCCTTCCACTGAAGCTTTCTTT.

This clone has just a few counts. V usage is TRBV14 and J usage is TRBJ1-4; TRBD1 matches 8 bases. Germline CDR1 is SGHDN and CDR2 is FVKESK. The CDR3 is 14 residues long. With 3 bases clipped from V and 6 bases from J, the junction kept 3 bases outside the gene matches. The CDR3 sequence: CASSQQTGDEKLFF. DNA of the CDR3: TGTGCCAGCAGCCAGCAGACAGGGGATGAAAAACTGTTTTTT.

This sequence joins TRBV4-1 and TRBJ2-7; D not resolved. Trimming cost V 4 bases and J 2 bases, with 15 bases left between them. From germline, CDR1 is MGHRA and CDR2 YSYEKL. The CDR3 extends over 15 amino acids. As DNA, the CDR3 is TGCGCCAGCAGCCCTAGTTGGGCAGCTCCCTACGAGCAGTACTTC. Translated, it gives CASSPSWAAPYEQYF.

In its sample, this clone was seen once. The chain carries TRBV5-1 and TRBJ2-7; no definite D call. With 0 bases removed from V and 3 bases from J, the gap between germline ends came to 7 bases. The CDR3 is 13 amino acids. The germline CDR1 and CDR2 sequences are SGHRS and YFSETQ. CDR3 nucleotide sequence: TGCGCCAGCAGCTTGGCGAGTAACTACGAGCAGTACTTC. Protein sequence: CASSLASNYEQYF.

This chain joins TRBV7-9 and TRBJ2-1; 12 bases align to TRBD2. CDR1 and CDR2 from the germline V gene are SEHNR and FQNEAQ (reference sequence). The junction had 11 bases not matched to a gene; V was cut back by 7 bases and J by 7 bases. The CDR3 sequence is 16 residues long. This chain's CDR3 is CASNQYLAGGENEQFF. CDR3 sequence (DNA): TGTGCCAGCAACCAATACCTAGCGGGAGGGGAGAATGAGCAGTTCTTC.

The CDR3 protein is CASSHYTRTGRNYGYTF. The DNA for the CDR3 is TGTGCCAGCAGTCACTATACTCGGACAGGGAGGAACTATGGCTACACCTTC. The chain employs TRBV28 and TRBJ1-2; the match to TRBD1 covers 8 bases. CDR3 length: 17 residues. In germline, CDR1 is MDHEN, CDR2 SYDVKM. The ends lost 5 bases at V and 2 bases at J; junction bases unmatched: 13.

This clone is a singleton in its sample. The chain uses TRBV7-9 and TRBJ2-2; no reliable D call. There are 13 residues in the CDR3. V was pared by 7 bases and J by 8 bases, with 14 bases between. Per germline, CDR1 SEHNR and CDR2 FQNEAQ (reference sequence). The CDR3 nucleotides read TGTGCCAGCAACCTCGACCTAGGAGGGGAGCTGTTTTTT. This sequence encodes CASNLDLGGELFF.

As regards this clone: This specimen includes other DNA sequences encoding the same CDR3. V and J are TRBV27 and TRBJ1-4, with D perhaps TRBD1 (6 bases). Trimming pared 6 bases from V and 8 bases from J, leaving 13 bases between. The germline CDR1 and CDR2 sequences are MNHEY and SMNVEV (reference sequence). This CDR3 has 13 amino acids. CDR3 in amino acids: CASSKRGGEKLFF. In nucleotides, the CDR3 is TGTGCCAGCAGCAAAAGGGGGGGGGAAAAACTGTTTTTT.

V and J are TRBV5-8 and TRBJ2-7; 8 nucleotides match TRBD1. Germline V lookup: CDR1 SGHTS, CDR2 YDEGEE. The CDR3 is made up of 14 amino acids. J lost 1 base, V lost 5 bases, and 5 bases had no gene match. CDR3 sequence reads: CASRFWDRSYEQYF. The CDR3 DNA follows: TGTGCCAGCAGGTTTTGGGACAGGTCCTACGAGCAGTACTTC.

This clone was detected once. This chain uses TRBV5-1 with TRBJ2-1; 7 bases align to TRBD2. Germline V lookup: CDR1 SGHRS, CDR2 YFSETQ. The CDR3 is made up of 16 amino acids. The ends lost 0 bases at V and 2 bases at J; junction bases unmatched: 5. CDR3 amino acids: CASSLEWLAAYNEQFF. CDR3 nucleotide sequence: TGCGCCAGCAGCTTGGAATGGCTAGCGGCCTACAATGAGCAGTTCTTC.

This chain connects TRBV11-2 to TRBJ2-7; tentatively, D is TRBD2 (6 bases). Germline V CDR1 and CDR2: SGHAT, FQNNGV. The V end was cut by 7 bases, the J end by 0 bases, with 16 bases between. The CDR3 loop spans 15 amino acids. CDR3 DNA: TGTGCCAGCACCAGCCCGGGACTTTTCTCCTACGAGCAGTACTTC. Translation gives CASTSPGLFSYEQYF.

This chain connects TRBV19 to TRBJ2-2; TRBD1 might be the D (6 bases). V lost 5 bases, J lost 1 base, and 11 bases lay in between. Germline lookup yields CDR1 LNHDA and CDR2 SQIVND (reference sequence). The CDR3 is 15 amino acids. The CDR3 spells CASSVSRGNTGELFF. CDR3 DNA sequence: TGTGCCAGTAGTGTATCCAGGGGGAACACCGGGGAGCTGTTTTTT.

Points on this clone: Other DNA sequences in the same sample also yield this CDR3. The chain employs TRBV6-1 and TRBJ1-1; no reliable D call. CDR1 is MNHNS, CDR2 SASEGT, per germline. V was cut by 3 bases and J by 1 base, with 12 bases left in between. This CDR3 is built from 15 residues. CDR3 loop: CASSEGWGRNTEAFF. The CDR3 DNA follows: TGTGCCAGCAGTGAGGGCTGGGGTCGGAACACTGAAGCTTTCTTT.

The genes are TRBV5-5 and TRBJ1-1; D perhaps matches TRBD1 (5 bases). Germline assignment: CDR1 SGHKS and CDR2 YYEKEE (reference sequence). The CDR3 length is 16 residues. Trimming shortened V by 4 bases and J by 5 bases, and 21 bases separated the two germline ends. CDR3 sequence (DNA): TGTGCCAGCAGCCTAGAACAGGCGCGAGAGTGGACTGAAGCTTTCTTT. This translates into CASSLEQAREWTEAFF.

The gene calls are TRBV6-6 and TRBJ2-5; D remains unclear. Germline assignment: CDR1 MNHNY and CDR2 SVGAGI (reference sequence). V shed 6 bases and J shed 0 bases, with 11 bases lying between them. The CDR3 loop spans 14 amino acids. The CDR3 loop reads CASRSPAYQETQYF. CDR3 coding DNA: TGTGCCAGCAGGAGTCCCGCGTACCAAGAGACCCAGTACTTC.

The chain links TRBV9 to TRBJ2-4; 9 nucleotides match TRBD1. Unmatched junction bases numbered 4, after V lost 0 bases and J lost 6 bases. This CDR3 is built from 15 residues. Germline lookup yields CDR1 SGDLS and CDR2 YYNGEE. The CDR3 nucleotides are TGTGCCAGCAGCGTAGTACCGGGACAGGGAAACATTCAGTACTTC. Residues: CASSVVPGQGNIQYF. Using reference TRBV9 and TRBJ2-4 for the parts outside the CDR3, the full variable domain is DSGVTQTPKHLITATGQRVTLRCSPRSGDLSVYWYQQSLDQGLQFLIQYYNGEERAKGNILERFSAQQFPDLHSELNLSSLELGDSALYFCASSVVPGQGNIQYFGAGTRLSVL.

On this clone: One end of the junction is discordant with germline, which a read error may explain. The chain couples TRBV6-1 to TRBJ1-4; 8 positions match TRBD1. The CDR3 totals 13 residues. Per germline, CDR1 MNHNS and CDR2 SASEGT. The CDR3 DNA reads as TGTGCCAGCAGTGAAGGACCCGGGACAGGAGGGTCTTTT. It yields the protein CASSEGPGTGGSF.